One and the same sample provided the 29 T cell receptor beta chains below, sequenced in a study of T cell changes during pregnancy in multiple sclerosis. Libraries were prepared by immunoSEQ multiplex PCR; TCRdb keeps only in-frame clonotypes and omits some of them. Found here are 90,000 to 150,000 clones, approximately 93% of them singletons; the top ten hold 6.2%. Sequencing was performed on peripheral blood, taken before pregnancy. These receptors came from a female donor with multiple sclerosis, enrolled in a pregnancy study.

This chain uses TRBV7-9 with TRBJ1-1, with 9 bases matching TRBD1. The V and J ends lost 5 bases and 7 bases, in that order; junction bases with no gene match: 5. The CDR3 consists of 13 residues. Germline V gives CDR1 SEHNR, CDR2 FQNEAQ (reference sequence). The CDR3 nucleotides are TGTGCCAGCAGCAGGACAGGGGCGGATGAAGCTTTCTTT. This translates into CASSRTGADEAFF.

The V and J genes are TRBV13 and TRBJ2-1, with a weak D call TRBD2 (6 bases). The CDR3 is 16 residues long. Germline CDR1 PRHDT, CDR2 FYEKMQ (reference sequence). Trimming pared 4 bases from V and 3 bases from J, leaving 16 bases between. Here the CDR3 DNA reads TGTGCCAGCAGCTCGGGTTGGGGGGAAATCTACAATGAGCAGTTCTTC. Its protein is CASSSGWGEIYNEQFF.

CDR3 DNA sequence: TGCGCCAGCAGCTTGTCGATCGGGAACACTGAAGCTTTCTTT. It is translated as CASSLSIGNTEAFF. V usage is TRBV5-1 and J usage is TRBJ1-1; no reliable D call. The CDR3 runs 14 residues. CDR1 and CDR2 (germline): SGHRS, YFSETQ. V lost 1 base and J 1 base, leaving 8 bases between the germline ends. The full variable domain, with the rest looked up from reference TRBV5-1 and TRBJ1-1, is KAGVTQTPRYLIKTRGQQVTLSCSPISGHRSVSWYQQTPGQGLQFLFEYFSETQRNKGNFPGRFSGRQFSNSRSEMNVSTLELGDSALYLCASSLSIGNTEAFFGQGTRLTVV.

The chain joins TRBV6-6 to TRBJ2-4; D unclear. The CDR3 runs to 12 residues. The germline CDR1 and CDR2 sequences are MNHNY and SVGAGI (reference sequence). With 2 bases removed from V and 9 bases from J, the gap between germline ends came to 8 bases. CDR3 region: CASSYGLGIQYF. Here the CDR3 DNA reads TGTGCCAGCAGTTACGGGCTGGGCATTCAGTACTTC.

The chain has TRBV9 and TRBJ2-3, with D tentatively TRBD2 (5 bases). The CDR3 spans 16 residues. V lost 0 bases and J 2 bases, leaving 13 bases between the germline ends. Looked up from germline, CDR1 is SGDLS and CDR2 is YYNGEE. CDR3 nucleotides: TGTGCCAGCAGCGTAGCCGGCCGCGGGCACACAGATACGCAGTATTTT. Protein product: CASSVAGRGHTDTQYF.

The DNA for the CDR3 is TGTGCCAGCAGCCAGCAGACAGAGCCTAACTATGGCTACACCTTC. This encodes CASSQQTEPNYGYTF. The V call is TRBV14, the J call TRBJ1-2, with a possible D match to TRBD1 (5 bases). The V end lost 3 bases, the J end lost 0 bases, and 11 bases lay between the germline ends. CDR1 is SGHDN and CDR2 is FVKESK in the germline V gene. The CDR3 is 15 amino acids.

V gene TRBV7-9 combines with J gene TRBJ2-7; D perhaps matches TRBD2 (5 bases). The CDR3 has 15 residues. Germline V gene data show CDR1 as SEHNR and CDR2 as FQNEAQ (reference sequence). Trimming pared 2 bases from V and 5 bases from J, leaving 16 bases between. The CDR3 here is CASSLRGGSPHEQYF. CDR3 nucleotides: TGTGCCAGCAGCTTACGGGGTGGGAGCCCCCACGAGCAGTACTTC.

The gene calls are TRBV5-1 and TRBJ2-1, with 7 bases that match TRBD2. The V gene end was trimmed by 4 bases and the J gene end by 0 bases; junction bases not matched to a gene: 7. CDR1 and CDR2 from the germline V gene are SGHRS and YFSETQ. The CDR3 runs to 16 residues. CDR3 coding DNA: TGCGCCAGCAGCCCTTTCCTAGCGGACTCCTACAATGAGCAGTTCTTC. Encoded protein: CASSPFLADSYNEQFF.

The chain recombines TRBV11-2 with TRBJ2-5; 7 nucleotides agree with TRBD2. Germline V gene lookup returns CDR1 SGHAT and CDR2 FQNNGV. CDR3 length: 15 amino acids. With V trimmed by 4 bases and J by 2 bases, 7 bases remained unmatched. CDR3 bases: TGTGCCAGCAGCTGGGAGGGCGGAGTTCAAGAGACCCAGTACTTC. Protein: CASSWEGGVQETQYF.

The chain couples TRBV5-1 to TRBJ2-7; 7 nucleotides agree with TRBD1. With 1 base clipped from V and 3 bases from J, the junction kept 4 bases outside the gene matches. CDR3 size: 14 residues. CDR1 is SGHRS and CDR2 is YFSETQ in the germline V gene. In DNA, the CDR3 is TGCGCCAGCAGCTTGCGGACAGGACTCTACGAGCAGTACTTC. This translates into CASSLRTGLYEQYF.

The V call is TRBV11-2, the J call TRBJ2-1, with 8 nucleotides matching TRBD2. CDR3 length equals 13 residues. V trimming: 5 bases; J trimming: 7 bases; junction bases outside the gene matches: 4. CDR1 SGHAT and CDR2 FQNNGV come from the germline V gene. In DNA, the CDR3 is TGTGCCAGCAGCGGGACTAGGGGGAATGAGCAGTTCTTC. It codes for CASSGTRGNEQFF.

The rearrangement uses TRBV7-6 and TRBJ1-6; D unclear. Trimming shortened V by 5 bases and J by 7 bases, and 18 bases separated the two germline ends. The CDR3 is made up of 16 amino acids. Germline V gene sequence: CDR1 SGHVS, CDR2 FNYEAQ. DNA of the CDR3: TGTGCCAGCAGCACCGATTATGAGGGAGGGAATTCACCCCTCCACTTT. Translated, it gives CASSTDYEGGNSPLHF.

V and J are TRBV7-9 and TRBJ2-5; 15 positions agree with TRBD2. Trimming cost V 5 bases and J 0 bases; bases outside gene matches: 4. The CDR3 totals 17 residues. CDR1 and CDR2 (germline): SEHNR, FQNEAQ (reference sequence). CDR3 sequence reads: CASSGGTSGGYQETQYF. The CDR3 bases are TGTGCCAGCAGCGGGGGGACTAGCGGGGGGTACCAAGAGACCCAGTACTTC.

The chain has TRBV5-8 and TRBJ2-2; TRBD1 is a possible D gene (6 bases). The CDR3 consists of 13 residues. V was cut by 4 bases and J by 7 bases, with 11 bases left in between. The V gene's germline CDR1 is SGHTS and CDR2 YDEGEE. CDR3 DNA sequence: TGTGCCAGCAGCAGGTCGGGACACGGGGAGCTGTTTTTT. Protein sequence: CASSRSGHGELFF.

This clone has only a few counts. V usage is TRBV18 and J usage is TRBJ1-2; no clear D gene. The CDR3 runs 14 residues. Germline V lookup: CDR1 KGHSH, CDR2 LQKENI. V was shortened by 6 bases and J by 3 bases, with 14 bases between the two germline ends. The CDR3 reads CASSTGVGDYGYTF. CDR3 nucleotides: TGTGCCAGCTCCACTGGGGTCGGGGACTATGGCTACACCTTC.

This clone showed up just once. The chain employs TRBV7-9 and TRBJ2-5; a possible D gene is TRBD1 (6 bases). CDR3 length: 14 amino acids. Germline V gene lookup returns CDR1 SEHNR and CDR2 FQNEAQ (reference sequence). V lost 4 bases and J 2 bases, leaving 11 bases between the germline ends. Here the CDR3 reads CASSSWGQQETQYF. CDR3 nucleotides: TGTGCCAGCAGCTCATGGGGGCAGCAAGAGACCCAGTACTTC.

This chain joins TRBV5-1 and TRBJ2-1; 13 positions agree with TRBD2. CDR1 and CDR2 from the germline V gene are SGHRS and YFSETQ. CDR3 length: 14 residues. V shed 7 bases, J shed 7 bases, and the junction held 5 bases outside the gene matches. The CDR3 is CASQTSGGQNEQFF. CDR3 in DNA: TGCGCCAGCCAGACTAGCGGGGGGCAGAATGAGCAGTTCTTC.

J is TRBJ1-2 and V is TRBV4-2; 8 nucleotides line up with TRBD1. The CDR3 is 14 residues long. Germline-derived CDR1 and CDR2 are LGHNA and YNFKEQ. V shed 4 bases, J shed 2 bases, and the junction held 3 bases outside the gene matches. The CDR3 DNA follows: TGTGCCAGCAGCCTGAGACAGGGGAACTATGGCTACACCTTC. Translation: CASSLRQGNYGYTF.

The V gene is TRBV4-1, the J gene TRBJ2-1, with a possible D match to TRBD1 (6 bases). Germline lookup yields CDR1 MGHRA and CDR2 YSYEKL. CDR3 length: 15 amino acids. Deletions cut 3 bases from V and 6 bases from J, with 15 bases between. The DNA for the CDR3 is TGCGCCAGCAGCCACGTTTACAGGGAGTCCAATGAGCAGTTCTTC. It codes for CASSHVYRESNEQFF.

This chain uses TRBV16 with TRBJ1-5; TRBD1 matches 8 bases. V lost 4 bases, J lost 5 bases, and 13 bases stayed unmatched. Germline CDR1 KGHSY, CDR2 FQNENV. The CDR3 consists of 17 residues. The CDR3 DNA is TGTGCCAGCAGCCGAACCTTGGAAGGGACAGGTCATCAGCCCCAGCATTTT. Its translation is CASSRTLEGTGHQPQHF.

This sequence joins TRBV7-2 and TRBJ2-1; 13 nucleotides match TRBD2. This CDR3 is 16 amino acids long. Germline V gene lookup returns CDR1 SGHTA and CDR2 FQGNSA. J lost 4 bases, V lost 5 bases, and 5 bases had no gene match. The CDR3 DNA reads TGTGCCAGCAGCCCTGGACTAGCGGGGGCTTACAATGAGCAGTTCTTC. Amino acid sequence: CASSPGLAGAYNEQFF.

This rearrangement joins TRBV28 to TRBJ1-2; 7 bases map to TRBD1. V was clipped by 2 bases and J by 12 bases; unmatched bases: 12. Germline CDR1 and CDR2: MDHEN and SYDVKM. This CDR3 is 14 amino acids long. CDR3 bases: TGTGCCAGCAGTTTAGGGGTGGTAGGGGGCTTGGACACCTTC. It codes for CASSLGVVGGLDTF.

V gene TRBV6-5 combines with J gene TRBJ2-7; D is ambiguous. Germline V gene sequence: CDR1 MNHEY, CDR2 SVGAGI. The V end was cut by 4 bases, the J end by 2 bases, with 6 bases between. CDR3 length equals 12 residues. CDR3 sequence (DNA): TGTGCCAGCAGTTCGGGTCCCTACGAGCAGTACTTC. Amino acids: CASSSGPYEQYF.

V gene TRBV5-4 combines with J gene TRBJ2-3, with 7 bases lining up with TRBD2. The CDR3 spans 15 residues. CDR1 and CDR2 (germline): SGHNT, YYREEE (reference sequence). V lost 5 bases to trimming and J lost 7 bases; unmatched junction nucleotides: 13. The CDR3 nucleotides read TGTGCCAGCAGTTTACCGGGACTACAGGTCCATACGCAGTATTTT. Its protein product is CASSLPGLQVHTQYF.

The chain recombines TRBV7-9 with TRBJ2-1; the D gene is possibly TRBD2 (6 bases). The CDR3 runs 16 residues. Germline loops: CDR1 SEHNR, CDR2 FQNEAQ (reference sequence). Trimming left V 2 bases short and J 4 bases short, with 15 bases between. In DNA form, the CDR3 reads TGTGCCAGCAGCTTATTTAAAGCGGGCCTATACAATGAGCAGTTCTTC. Protein product: CASSLFKAGLYNEQFF. Full variable domain (missing parts from reference TRBV7-9 and TRBJ2-1): DTGVSQNPRHKITKRGQNVTFRCDPISEHNRLYWYRQTLGQGPEFLTYFQNEAQLEKSRLLSDRFSAERPKGSFSTLEIQRTEQGDSAMYLCASSLFKAGLYNEQFFGPGTRLTVL.

The chain recombines TRBV21-1 with TRBJ2-7; TRBD1 was called by the table and not checked on the DNA. TRBV21-1 is a pseudogene segment. The CDR3 loop spans 14 amino acids. The CDR3 region has the DNA TGTGCCAGCAGCACGGGCAGGGGGAACTACGAGCAGTACTTC. Translating it yields CASSTGRGNYEQYF.

The chain carries TRBV10-3 and TRBJ2-3; 8 positions match TRBD2. Per the germline V gene, CDR1 is ENHRY and CDR2 is SYGVKD. The V and J ends lost 2 bases and 6 bases, in that order; junction bases with no gene match: 4. The CDR3 is made up of 14 amino acids. CDR3 bases: TGTGCCATCAGTGAGCGCGGGGGGTTGGATACGCAGTATTTT. It specifies CAISERGGLDTQYF.

J is TRBJ1-3 and V is TRBV11-2; no firm D call. CDR3 length: 15 residues. Germline values: CDR1 SGHAT, CDR2 FQNNGV. Trimming pared 5 bases from V and 0 bases from J, leaving 11 bases between. CDR3 nucleotide sequence: TGTGCCAGCAGCCCCTCGGGATACTCTGGAAACACCATATATTTT. This sequence encodes CASSPSGYSGNTIYF.

The chain recombines TRBV10-3 with TRBJ2-7, with 9 nucleotides matching TRBD1. There are 13 residues in the CDR3. Germline V gene sequence: CDR1 ENHRY, CDR2 SYGVKD. The J segment lost 5 bases and the V segment lost 6 bases, leaving 5 bases of the junction unmatched. In DNA form, the CDR3 reads TGTGCCATCAGGCAGACAGGGGGGGACGAGCAGTACTTC. It encodes CAIRQTGGDEQYF.